The source of this TCR beta chain is a study of blood T cell repertoires in COVID-19. The overall study: The United States, Italy and Spain provided the acute and convalescent COVID-19 samples.

This clone was observed once. V lost 1 base, J lost 2 bases, and 2 bases stayed unmatched. The CDR3 totals 15 residues. Germline lookup yields CDR1 MDHEN and CDR2 SYDVKM. In the source study's methods: Reference gene primer amplification gave nucleated cell count estimates. TCRdb's copy holds only in-frame clones and misses some; the assay was immunoSEQ multiplex PCR. V, J and clone size were drawn from that table, and D and trimming were deduced from the DNA. The sample gives around 130,000 clones, 84% of which show up once; roughly 4% is in the top ten. The chain links TRBV28 to TRBJ2-7, with 10 bases aligning to TRBD1. This receptor was identified in a woman aged 25 to 45 who had recovered from COVID-19. Sequenced sample: PBMCs or T cells enriched from blood (not recorded which). DNA for the CDR3: TGTGCCAGCAGTTTATTGGGGACAGGGGCCTACGAGCAGTACTTC. Its translation is CASSLLGTGAYEQYF.